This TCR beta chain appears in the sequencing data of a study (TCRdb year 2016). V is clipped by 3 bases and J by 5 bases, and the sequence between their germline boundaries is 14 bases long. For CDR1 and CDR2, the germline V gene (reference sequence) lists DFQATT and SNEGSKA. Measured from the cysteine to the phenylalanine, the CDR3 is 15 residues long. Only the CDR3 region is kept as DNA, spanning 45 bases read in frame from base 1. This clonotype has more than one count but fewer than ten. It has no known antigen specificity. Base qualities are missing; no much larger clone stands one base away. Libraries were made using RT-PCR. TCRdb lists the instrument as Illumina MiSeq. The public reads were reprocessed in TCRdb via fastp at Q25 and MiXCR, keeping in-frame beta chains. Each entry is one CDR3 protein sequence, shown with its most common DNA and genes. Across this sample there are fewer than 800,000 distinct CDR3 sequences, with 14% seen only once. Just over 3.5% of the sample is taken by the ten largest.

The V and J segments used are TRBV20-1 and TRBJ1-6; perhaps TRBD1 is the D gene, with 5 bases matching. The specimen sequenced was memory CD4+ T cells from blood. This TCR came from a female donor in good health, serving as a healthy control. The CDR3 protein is CSARSRGGDNSPLHF. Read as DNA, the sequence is TGCAGTGCTAGGTCCCGGGGGGGGGATAATTCACCCCTCCACTTT.